These T cell receptor beta chains were read from a single sample in a study of blood T cell repertoires in COVID-19. Sequenced by immunoSEQ multiplex PCR; TCRdb stores in-frame clones only, minus some. In the table there are 200,000 to 250,000 clones, more than 80% of which are singletons. Sequenced: PBMCs or T cells enriched from blood (not recorded which). The receptors come from a man between 60 and 75 years old who had recovered from COVID-19. The CDR3 runs from the conserved cysteine through the conserved F or W. The order of the fields is CDR3 DNA, CDR3 protein, V gene, J gene, CDR3 length, clone size, D gene. D genes are given only for firm matches. A clone size is listed for some rows: how often the clone was seen (once, few, many), or a class if it is expanded.

cdr3_nt: TGTGCCAGTAGTATAACCGGCGGTAGCAATCAGCCCCAGCATTTT
cdr3_aa: CASSITGGSNQPQHF
v_call: TRBV19
j_call: TRBJ1-5
cdr3_length: 15
clone_size: NA
d_call: NA

cdr3_nt: TGTGCCAGCGGGAGGGGGGGGAACGAAAAACTGTTTTTT
cdr3_aa: CASGRGGNEKLFF
v_call: TRBV2
j_call: TRBJ1-4
cdr3_length: 13
clone_size: once
d_call: NA

cdr3_nt: TGCGCCAGCAGCCAGCAGGGGTTTGATAATTCACCCCTCCACTTT
cdr3_aa: CASSQQGFDNSPLHF
v_call: TRBV5-1
j_call: TRBJ1-6
cdr3_length: 15
clone_size: NA
d_call: NA

cdr3_nt: TGTGCCAGCAGCCCGAAGACAGGGGCTAACTACAATGAGCAGTTCTTC
cdr3_aa: CASSPKTGANYNEQFF
v_call: TRBV7-2
j_call: TRBJ2-1
cdr3_length: 16
clone_size: NA
d_call: TRBD1

cdr3_nt: TGTGCCAGCAGCTTAGCGCGTAGTCGTACTGAAGCTTTCTTT
cdr3_aa: CASSLARSRTEAFF
v_call: TRBV11-1
j_call: TRBJ1-1
cdr3_length: 14
clone_size: NA
d_call: NA

cdr3_nt: TGTGCCAGCAGCCAAGATTGGGAGGGGGAGTACTACGAGCAGTACTTC
cdr3_aa: CASSQDWEGEYYEQYF
v_call: TRBV4-2
j_call: TRBJ2-7
cdr3_length: 16
clone_size: NA
d_call: NA

cdr3_nt: TGCGCCAGCAGTGATCTAGCTGACACCGGGGAGCTGTTTTTT
cdr3_aa: CASSDLADTGELFF
v_call: TRBV5-1
j_call: TRBJ2-2
cdr3_length: 14
clone_size: NA
d_call: NA

cdr3_nt: TGTGCCAGCAGCGTAGAGGACAGGGGGGACACTGAAGCTTTCTTT
cdr3_aa: CASSVEDRGDTEAFF
v_call: TRBV9
j_call: TRBJ1-1
cdr3_length: 15
clone_size: NA
d_call: TRBD1

cdr3_nt: TGTGCCAGCAGCTGGGAAGGGACTAGCGGAGAGACCCAGTACTTC
cdr3_aa: CASSWEGTSGETQYF
v_call: TRBV7-2
j_call: TRBJ2-5
cdr3_length: 15
clone_size: NA
d_call: TRBD2

cdr3_nt: TGTGCCAGCACATTATCAGGGAATAATGAAAAACTGTTTTTT
cdr3_aa: CASTLSGNNEKLFF
v_call: TRBV6-5
j_call: TRBJ1-4
cdr3_length: 14
clone_size: NA
d_call: NA

cdr3_nt: TGCGCCAGCAGCCAATTTGACAGGATGAACACTGAAGCTTTCTTT
cdr3_aa: CASSQFDRMNTEAFF
v_call: TRBV4-1
j_call: TRBJ1-1
cdr3_length: 15
clone_size: NA
d_call: NA

cdr3_nt: TGTGCCAGCAGCTTCCGTAGCGGGGGCACAGATACGCAGTATTTT
cdr3_aa: CASSFRSGGTDTQYF
v_call: TRBV5-6
j_call: TRBJ2-3
cdr3_length: 15
clone_size: NA
d_call: TRBD2

cdr3_nt: TGTGCCAGCAGCTTAGGCGGGACTAGCGTAAATGAGCAGTTCTTC
cdr3_aa: CASSLGGTSVNEQFF
v_call: TRBV7-9
j_call: TRBJ2-1
cdr3_length: 15
clone_size: NA
d_call: TRBD2